The clone carrying this T cell receptor (beta chain) was seen repeatedly, ten times or more. Germline V gene lookup returns CDR1 MNHEY and CDR2 SVGAGI. The V end was cut by 2 bases, the J end by 7 bases, with 9 bases between. The CDR3 covers 13 residues. Using a J-beta primer mix together with a sample-barcoded 5' primer, a second PCR was run for roughly 6 to 12 cycles. TCRdb itself ran the 5' RACE reads through MiXCR, one entry per CDR3 protein. The sample has around 800,000 distinct CDR3 sequences; roughly 50% are singletons. This record comes from a study of blood T cells in healthy people across ages.

Sample: blood. V gene TRBV6-5 combines with J gene TRBJ2-1; no clear D. This receptor was taken from a man older than 75 in good health. CDR3 protein: CASSYGTTNEQFF. CDR3 nucleotides: TGTGCCAGCAGTTACGGAACTACTAATGAGCAGTTCTTC.